The 9 T cell receptor beta chains below come from one sample, sequenced in a study of human versus mouse CDR3 diversity and MHC coevolution. TCRdb keeps only in-frame clones here, not all; method: immunoSEQ multiplex PCR. Altogether roughly 80,000 clones are present, roughly 90% being singletons, with the ten largest covering approximately 0.15%. The material sequenced was naive CD4+ T cells from blood. Subset reported: CD45RO-negative CD62L-positive naive CD4 T cells. The receptors were sampled from a person between 30 and 69 years old in good health.

The V gene is TRBV29-1, the J gene TRBJ2-7, with a tentative D call TRBD2 (5 bases). The V gene's germline CDR1 is SQVTM and CDR2 ANQGSEA. Trimming shortened V by 2 bases and J by 9 bases, and 14 bases separated the two germline ends. The CDR3 contains 12 residues. CDR3 bases: TGCAGCGTTGAACTCTCATCTCGGGGGCAGTACTTC. Protein: CSVELSSRGQYF.

The rearrangement joins TRBV7-2 to TRBJ1-2; a weak D match, TRBD1 (6 bases). The V end was cut by 1 base, the J end by 4 bases, with 13 bases between. The CDR3 is made up of 15 amino acids. From germline, CDR1 is SGHTA and CDR2 FQGNSA. For the CDR3, the DNA is TGTGCCAGCAGCTTAGTTGGGGGGGGCCCCTATGGCTACACCTTC. It specifies CASSLVGGGPYGYTF.

The genes are TRBV19 and TRBJ2-3; unclear D gene. Trimming pared 5 bases from V and 1 base from J, leaving 10 bases between. The CDR3 length is 14 residues. The germline CDR1 and CDR2 sequences are LNHDA and SQIVND (reference sequence). This chain's CDR3 is CASSAGHGTDTQYF. CDR3 bases: TGTGCCAGTAGTGCAGGTCACGGCACAGATACGCAGTATTTT.

This rearrangement joins TRBV10-2 to TRBJ1-1, with 7 bases that match TRBD1. Germline CDR1 is WSHSY and CDR2 is SAAADI. After removal of 4 bases from V and 4 bases from J, the junction contained 9 bases not matched to a gene. The CDR3 consists of 15 residues. The CDR3 coding sequence is TGCGCCAGCAGTGGGGCGAGGGGGCTGGGCACTGAAGCTTTCTTT. Protein sequence: CASSGARGLGTEAFF.

V gene TRBV30 combines with J gene TRBJ1-2; TRBD1 matches 9 bases. The V segment lost 3 bases and the J segment 4 bases; nucleotides outside the gene matches: 6. CDR3 length equals 14 residues. Germline assignment: CDR1 GTSNPN and CDR2 SVGIG (reference sequence). The CDR3 here is CAWSPGTGSYGYTF. The CDR3 DNA is TGTGCCTGGAGCCCCGGGACAGGGAGCTATGGCTACACCTTC.

This chain links TRBV27 with TRBJ2-7; 11 bases line up with TRBD2. Trimming cost V 2 bases and J 0 bases; bases outside gene matches: 3. Looked up from germline, CDR1 is MNHEY and CDR2 is SMNVEV (reference sequence). The length of the CDR3 is 16 residues. This chain's CDR3 is CASSLRLAGTSYEQYF. CDR3 nucleotide sequence: TGTGCCAGCAGTTTACGACTAGCGGGGACCTCCTACGAGCAGTACTTC.

Regarding this clone: Other DNA sequences in this specimen translate into the identical CDR3. V is TRBV30 and J is TRBJ1-2; 8 bases are a match to TRBD1. With V trimmed by 2 bases and J by 2 bases, 1 base remained unmatched. The CDR3 loop spans 13 amino acids. Germline assignment: CDR1 GTSNPN and CDR2 SVGIG (reference sequence). The CDR3 sequence is CAWSRQGNYGYTF. The CDR3 region has the DNA TGTGCCTGGAGTCGACAGGGGAACTATGGCTACACCTTC.

The V and J genes are TRBV5-1 and TRBJ2-5; 7 bases fit TRBD2. V lost 6 bases, J lost 5 bases, and 10 bases stayed unmatched. There are 14 residues in the CDR3. CDR1 and CDR2 from the germline V gene are SGHRS and YFSETQ. As DNA, the CDR3 is TGCGCCAGCACCTGGGTGTGGGGAGGGGAGACCCAGTACTTC. Its protein is CASTWVWGGETQYF.

This clone was counted once. The chain is built from TRBV6-5 and TRBJ2-7; D not certain. With 6 bases removed from V and 0 bases from J, the gap between germline ends came to 12 bases. This CDR3 is built from 14 residues. Germline V CDR1 and CDR2: MNHEY, SVGAGI. The CDR3: CASRRGLLSYEQYF. The CDR3 nucleotides read TGTGCCAGCAGGCGCGGCCTACTCTCCTACGAGCAGTACTTC.